The present TCR beta chain was sequenced within a study of regulatory T cells in long-lasting Graves disease. Study results and caveats: The study found TRBV28, TRBJ1-2 and TRBJ2-5 favored in persistent disease. Peripheral blood, not thyroid tissue, was the sole material studied.

Time point described: newly diagnosed GD, antithyroid drugs for less than 3 months. Extracted RNA from PBMCs served as the source of the TCR library. Approximately 9.9-milliliter peripheral blood samples went into EDTA tubes. At least ten counts were recorded for this clonotype. Its matching antigen is unknown. This CDR3 has 17 amino acids. The J segment lost 6 bases and the V segment lost 4 bases, leaving 12 bases of the junction unmatched. CDR1 and CDR2 (germline): MDHEN, SYDVKM. Sequencing libraries for TCR beta were prepared with iRepertoire HTBI primers and Arm-PCR of CDR3 regions. TCRdb re-derived calls from the multiplex PCR reads in MiXCR, one entry per CDR3 protein. Of approximately 400,000 distinct CDR3 sequences in the sample, 12% are singletons; the top ten hold about 19%. This sample also belongs to another study, concerning T cells in Graves' hyperthyroidism and ophthalmopathy. Turning to that study: The HTBI primer set was used in a first-round RT-PCR of the TCR CDR3.

This TCR came from a woman aged 18-30 years with Graves disease. The chain couples TRBV28 to TRBJ2-2; 9 bases match TRBD2. The material was peripheral blood mononuclear cells (PBMCs), obtained at new diagnosis, from a patient treated with antithyroid drugs. The CDR3: CASSSIAGVIHAGELFF. The CDR3 nucleotides are TGTGCCAGCAGTTCCATAGCGGGAGTAATACACGCCGGGGAGCTGTTTTTT.